This TCR beta chain was captured in a study of T cell repertoires in aging, cancer and after chemotherapy. Study-level points and caveats: Immunological memory after chemotherapy cannot be judged from the repertoire data.

A mixed TRB-A/B primer pool amplified rearranged TRB by multiplex touch-down PCR. MiXCR was run by TCRdb on the multiplex PCR reads, yielding one entry per CDR3 protein. The sample contains about 7,700 distinct CDR3 sequences, about half of which appear only once. CDR1 is SGHRS and CDR2 is YFSETQ in the germline V gene. J was trimmed by 1 base and V by 3 bases; bases with no gene match: 6. The CDR3 has 16 amino acids. The template was genomic DNA from peripheral blood, not RNA. This clonotype was recorded once. The antigen remains unidentified. The clonotype comes from a human donor with a solid tumor. V usage is TRBV5-1 and J usage is TRBJ2-1, with 8 nucleotides matching TRBD2. The sample was blood. DNA of the CDR3: TGCGCCAGCAGCTGGGGGAGCGGGAGTTCCTACAATGAGCAGTTCTTC. Protein product: CASSWGSGSSYNEQFF.